The entry below describes one T cell receptor beta chain. Antigen: not known. The investigators reverse transcribed all of the isolated RNA, so they sequenced expressed TCRB transcripts. The table came from immunoSEQ multiplex PCR; TCRdb's copy has only in-frame clones and leaves some out. The sample shows tens of thousands of clones, 55% to 70% of them seen only once. Via the markers CD45RO/CCR7/CD25/CD127/CD95/CD27, stem cell-like memory, regulatory, central memory and naive CD4+ cells were sorted. This entry comes from a study of beta chain features in type 1 diabetes. Looking at the study overall: Patients did not differ from healthy donors in age, gender or cell yield.

Study observations and caveats: A moderate, significant TCRB CDR3 shortening appeared in type 1 diabetes across four CD4+ subsets.

Per the germline V gene, CDR1 is LGHNA and CDR2 is YNFKEQ. Trimming pared 4 bases from V and 0 bases from J, leaving 16 bases between. The CDR3 totals 16 residues. The sample comprised Tregs from blood. V usage is TRBV4-2 and J usage is TRBJ2-7, with a possible D match to TRBD2 (6 bases). This TCR came from a young woman in good health. The CDR3 here is CASSRPGLMSSYEQYF. The CDR3 DNA sequence: TGTGCCAGCAGCCGACCGGGACTTATGAGCTCCTACGAGCAGTACTTC.